The following is a T cell receptor beta chain sequence with its context. Its specificity is unknown. A TCRbeta library incorporating unique molecular identifiers was prepared. TCRdb reprocessed the PCR reads via MiXCR and lists one record per CDR3 protein. The sample includes about 830,000 distinct CDR3 sequences, about 16% seen only once; the top ten take just under 5%. The entry originates in a study of T-cell reconstitution after alpha-beta-depleted transplantation in children. Whole-study results and caveats: Reported findings indicate that, about two months after transplant, alpha-beta T cells came from several hundred expanded clones, which were derived from non-depleted graft cells. Counts and diversity of T cells one year after transplant came mostly from newly produced T cells. Recipient T cells and thymic progenitors that survived were the source of the high TCRbeta diversity seen at day 60 in some patients.

Unmatched junction bases numbered 12, after V lost 5 bases and J lost 6 bases. The CDR3 is 17 residues long. This specimen was PBMCs, mostly from graft donor cells, taken 360 days after TCRalphabeta/CD19-depleted stem cell transplant. The genes are TRBV12-3 or TRBV12-4 and TRBJ2-1, with 11 bases matching TRBD2. The source of this sequence is a male patient younger than 18 who had a stem cell transplant for acute lymphoblastic leukemia, so the T cells may come from the graft donor. This CDR3 reads CASSPTSGMPRSNEQFF. CDR3 in DNA: TGTGCCAGCAGTCCGACTAGCGGGATGCCCCGATCCAATGAGCAGTTCTTC.